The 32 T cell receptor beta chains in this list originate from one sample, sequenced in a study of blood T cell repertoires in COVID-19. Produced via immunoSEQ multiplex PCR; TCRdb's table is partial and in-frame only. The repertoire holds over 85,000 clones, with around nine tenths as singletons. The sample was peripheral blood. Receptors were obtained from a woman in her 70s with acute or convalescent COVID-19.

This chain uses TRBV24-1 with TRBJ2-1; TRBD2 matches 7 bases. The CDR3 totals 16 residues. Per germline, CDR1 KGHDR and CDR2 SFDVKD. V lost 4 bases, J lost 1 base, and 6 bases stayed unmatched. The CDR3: CATSEPGRESYNEQFF. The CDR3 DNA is TGTGCCACCAGTGAGCCAGGGAGGGAGTCCTACAATGAGCAGTTCTTC.

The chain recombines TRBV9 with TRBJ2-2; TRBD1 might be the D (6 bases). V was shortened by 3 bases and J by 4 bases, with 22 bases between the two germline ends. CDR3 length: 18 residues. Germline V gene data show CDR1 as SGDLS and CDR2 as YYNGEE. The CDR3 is CASSGNDRKKLGTGELFF. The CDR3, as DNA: TGTGCCAGCAGCGGAAACGACAGGAAGAAGCTAGGCACCGGGGAGCTGTTTTTT.

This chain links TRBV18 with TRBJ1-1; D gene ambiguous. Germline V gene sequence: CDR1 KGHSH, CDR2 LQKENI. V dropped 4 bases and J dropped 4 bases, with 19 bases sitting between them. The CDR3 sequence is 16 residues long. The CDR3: CASSLFGVEGGTEAFF. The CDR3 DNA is TGTGCCAGCTCACTTTTTGGAGTGGAGGGTGGCACTGAAGCTTTCTTT.

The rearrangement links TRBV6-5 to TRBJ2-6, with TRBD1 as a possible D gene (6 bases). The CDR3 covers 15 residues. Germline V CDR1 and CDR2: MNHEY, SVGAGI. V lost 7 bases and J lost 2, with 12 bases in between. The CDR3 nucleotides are TGTGCCAGCACAACCAACAGGGCTGGGGCCAACGTCCTGACTTTC. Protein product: CASTTNRAGANVLTF.

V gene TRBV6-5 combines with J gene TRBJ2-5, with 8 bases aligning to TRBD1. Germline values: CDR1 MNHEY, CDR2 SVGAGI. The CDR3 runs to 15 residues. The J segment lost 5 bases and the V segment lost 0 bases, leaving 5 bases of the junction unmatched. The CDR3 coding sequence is TGTGCCAGCAGTTACTCCCCAGGGGGCGCGGAGACCCAGTACTTC. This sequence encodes CASSYSPGGAETQYF.

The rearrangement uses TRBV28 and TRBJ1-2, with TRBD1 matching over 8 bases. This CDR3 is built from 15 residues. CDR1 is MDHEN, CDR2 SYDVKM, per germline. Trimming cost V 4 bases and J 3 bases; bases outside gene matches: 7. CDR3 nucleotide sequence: TGTGCCAGCAGTTCCACATCAGGGGGCTACTATGGCTACACCTTC. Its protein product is CASSSTSGGYYGYTF.

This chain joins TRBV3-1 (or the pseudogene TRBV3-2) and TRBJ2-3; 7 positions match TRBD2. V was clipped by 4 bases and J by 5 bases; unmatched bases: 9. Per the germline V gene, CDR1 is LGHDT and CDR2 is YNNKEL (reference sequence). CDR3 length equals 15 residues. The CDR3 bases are TGTGCCAGCAGCCCGACCCCGGGAGGCGGAGATACGCAGTATTTT. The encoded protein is CASSPTPGGGDTQYF.

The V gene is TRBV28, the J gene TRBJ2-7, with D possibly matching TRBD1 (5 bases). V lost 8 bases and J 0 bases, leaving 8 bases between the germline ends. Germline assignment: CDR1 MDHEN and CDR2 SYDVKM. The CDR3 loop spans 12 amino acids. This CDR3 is CASGAISYEQYF. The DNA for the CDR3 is TGTGCCAGCGGGGCAATCTCCTACGAGCAGTACTTC.

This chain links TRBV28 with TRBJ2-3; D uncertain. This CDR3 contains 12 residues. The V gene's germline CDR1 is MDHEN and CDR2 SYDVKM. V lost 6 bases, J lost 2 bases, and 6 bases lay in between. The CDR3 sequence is CASSPSTDTQYF. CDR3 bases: TGTGCCAGCAGCCCTTCCACAGATACGCAGTATTTT.

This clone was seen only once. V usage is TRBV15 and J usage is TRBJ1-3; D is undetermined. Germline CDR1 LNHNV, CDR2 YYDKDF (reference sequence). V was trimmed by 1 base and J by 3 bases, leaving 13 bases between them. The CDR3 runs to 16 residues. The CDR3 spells CATSRGAFAGGNTIYF. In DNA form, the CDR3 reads TGTGCCACCAGCAGAGGAGCCTTCGCGGGTGGAAACACCATATATTTT.

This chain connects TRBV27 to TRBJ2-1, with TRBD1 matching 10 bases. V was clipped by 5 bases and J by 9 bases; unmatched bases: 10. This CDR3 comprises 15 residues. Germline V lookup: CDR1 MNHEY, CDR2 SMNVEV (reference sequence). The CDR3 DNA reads TGTGCCAGCAGTACCCGGGACAGGGGAGATGGTGAGCAGTTCTTC. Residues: CASSTRDRGDGEQFF.

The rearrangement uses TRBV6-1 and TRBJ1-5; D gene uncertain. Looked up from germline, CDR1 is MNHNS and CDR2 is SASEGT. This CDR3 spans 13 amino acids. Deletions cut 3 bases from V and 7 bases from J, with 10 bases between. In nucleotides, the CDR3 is TGTGCCAGCAGTGACGACTTTACCCAGCCCCAGCATTTT. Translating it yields CASSDDFTQPQHF.

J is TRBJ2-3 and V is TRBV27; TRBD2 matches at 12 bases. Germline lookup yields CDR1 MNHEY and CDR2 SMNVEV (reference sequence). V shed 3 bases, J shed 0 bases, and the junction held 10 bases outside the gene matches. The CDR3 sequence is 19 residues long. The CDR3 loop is CASSFSPGLAGASTDTQYF. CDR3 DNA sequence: TGTGCCAGCAGTTTCTCTCCGGGACTAGCGGGTGCAAGCACAGATACGCAGTATTTT.

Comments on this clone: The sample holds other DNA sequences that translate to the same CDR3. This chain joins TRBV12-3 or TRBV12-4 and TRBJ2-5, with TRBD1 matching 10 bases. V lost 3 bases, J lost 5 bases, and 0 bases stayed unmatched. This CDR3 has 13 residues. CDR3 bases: TGTGCCAGCAGTTTGGGACAGGGGGAGACCCAGTACTTC. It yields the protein CASSLGQGETQYF.

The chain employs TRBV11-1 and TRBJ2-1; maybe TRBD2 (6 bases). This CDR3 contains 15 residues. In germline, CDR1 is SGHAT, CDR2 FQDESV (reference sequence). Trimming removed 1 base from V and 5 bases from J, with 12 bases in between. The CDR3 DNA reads TGTGCCAGCAGCTTAGACGGGGGACTTAACAATGAGCAGTTCTTC. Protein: CASSLDGGLNNEQFF.

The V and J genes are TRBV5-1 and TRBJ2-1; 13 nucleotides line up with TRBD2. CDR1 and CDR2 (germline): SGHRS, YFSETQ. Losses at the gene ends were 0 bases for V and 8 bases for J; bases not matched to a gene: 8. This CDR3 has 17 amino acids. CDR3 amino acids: CASSLGLAGGFFDEQFF. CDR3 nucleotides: TGCGCCAGCAGCTTGGGACTAGCGGGAGGTTTCTTCGATGAGCAGTTCTTC.

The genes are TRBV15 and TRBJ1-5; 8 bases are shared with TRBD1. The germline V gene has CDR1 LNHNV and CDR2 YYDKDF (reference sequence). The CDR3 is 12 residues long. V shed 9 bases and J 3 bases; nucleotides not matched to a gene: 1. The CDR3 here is CATGQDNQPQHF. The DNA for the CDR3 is TGTGCCACGGGACAGGACAATCAGCCCCAGCATTTT.

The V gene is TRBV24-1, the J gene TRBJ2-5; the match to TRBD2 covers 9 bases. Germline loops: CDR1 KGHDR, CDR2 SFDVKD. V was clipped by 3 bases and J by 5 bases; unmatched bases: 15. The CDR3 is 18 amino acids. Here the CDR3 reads CATSDPLRASGVGETQYF. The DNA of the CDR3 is TGTGCCACCAGTGATCCACTCCGAGCTAGCGGGGTTGGGGAGACCCAGTACTTC.

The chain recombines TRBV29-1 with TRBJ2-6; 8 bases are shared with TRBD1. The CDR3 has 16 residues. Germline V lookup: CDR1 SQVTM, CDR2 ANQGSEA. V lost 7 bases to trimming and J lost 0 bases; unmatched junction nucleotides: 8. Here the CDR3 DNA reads TGCAGCGCTGGACAGGGCCAAAGCTCTGGGGCCAACGTCCTGACTTTC. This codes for CSAGQGQSSGANVLTF.

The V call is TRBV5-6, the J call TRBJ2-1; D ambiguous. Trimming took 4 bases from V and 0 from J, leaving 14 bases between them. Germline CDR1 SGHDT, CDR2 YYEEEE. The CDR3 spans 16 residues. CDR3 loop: CASSTISYYSYNEQFF. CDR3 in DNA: TGTGCCAGCAGCACTATAAGTTACTACTCCTACAATGAGCAGTTCTTC. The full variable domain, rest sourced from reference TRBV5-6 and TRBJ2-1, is DAGVTQSPTHLIKTRGQQVTLRCSPKSGHDTVSWYQQALGQGPQFIFQYYEEEERQRGNFPDRFSGHQFPNYSSELNVNALLLGDSALYLCASSTISYYSYNEQFFGPGTRLTVL.

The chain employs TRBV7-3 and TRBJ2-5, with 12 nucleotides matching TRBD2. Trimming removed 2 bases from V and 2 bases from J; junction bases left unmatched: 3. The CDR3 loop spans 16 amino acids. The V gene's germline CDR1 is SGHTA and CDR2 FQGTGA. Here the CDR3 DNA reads TGTGCCAGCAGCTTAGGCCTAGCGGGGGGGCAAGAGACCCAGTACTTC. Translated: CASSLGLAGGQETQYF.

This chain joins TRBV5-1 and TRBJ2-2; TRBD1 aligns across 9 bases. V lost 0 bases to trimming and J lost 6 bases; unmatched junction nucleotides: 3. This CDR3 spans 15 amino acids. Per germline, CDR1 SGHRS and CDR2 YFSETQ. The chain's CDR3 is CASSLDGQGPGELFF. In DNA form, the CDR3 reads TGCGCCAGCAGCTTGGATGGACAGGGGCCCGGGGAGCTGTTTTTT.

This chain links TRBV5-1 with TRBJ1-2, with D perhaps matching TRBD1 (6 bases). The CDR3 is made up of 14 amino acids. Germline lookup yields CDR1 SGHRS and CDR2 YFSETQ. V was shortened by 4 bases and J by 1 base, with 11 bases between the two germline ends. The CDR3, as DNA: TGCGCCAGCAGCCCCGGGGACAATAACTATGGCTACACCTTC. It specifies CASSPGDNNYGYTF.

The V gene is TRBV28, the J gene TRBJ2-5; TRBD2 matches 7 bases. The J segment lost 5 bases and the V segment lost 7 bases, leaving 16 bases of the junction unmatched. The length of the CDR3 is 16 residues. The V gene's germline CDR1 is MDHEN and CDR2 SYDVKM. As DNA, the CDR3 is TGTGCCAGCAAAGCTAGCGGTTACGAATCTGGGGAGACCCAGTACTTC. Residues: CASKASGYESGETQYF.

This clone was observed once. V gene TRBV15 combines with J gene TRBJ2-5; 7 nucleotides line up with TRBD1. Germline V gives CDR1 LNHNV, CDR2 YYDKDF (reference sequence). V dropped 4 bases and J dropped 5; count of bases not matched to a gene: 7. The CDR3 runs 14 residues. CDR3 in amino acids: CATSTGTVHETQYF. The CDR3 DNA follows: TGTGCCACCAGCACCGGGACAGTCCACGAGACCCAGTACTTC.

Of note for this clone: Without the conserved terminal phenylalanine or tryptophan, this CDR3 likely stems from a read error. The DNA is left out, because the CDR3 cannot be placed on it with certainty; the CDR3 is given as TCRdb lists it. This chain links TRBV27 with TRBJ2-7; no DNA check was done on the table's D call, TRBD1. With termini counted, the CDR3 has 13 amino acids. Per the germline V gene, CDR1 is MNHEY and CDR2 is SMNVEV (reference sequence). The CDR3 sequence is CASRRGSQGAPRL.

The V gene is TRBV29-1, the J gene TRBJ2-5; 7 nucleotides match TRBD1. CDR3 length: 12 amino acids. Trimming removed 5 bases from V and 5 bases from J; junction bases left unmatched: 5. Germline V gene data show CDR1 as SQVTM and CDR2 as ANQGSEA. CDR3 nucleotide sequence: TGCAGCGTTTACAGGGGATCGGAGACCCAGTACTTC. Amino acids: CSVYRGSETQYF.

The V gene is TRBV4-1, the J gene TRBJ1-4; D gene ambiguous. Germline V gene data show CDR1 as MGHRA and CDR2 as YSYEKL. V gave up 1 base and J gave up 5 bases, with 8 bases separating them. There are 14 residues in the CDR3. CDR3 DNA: TGCGCCAGCAGCCAAGGCCAGTTGAATGAAAAACTGTTTTTT. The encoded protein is CASSQGQLNEKLFF.

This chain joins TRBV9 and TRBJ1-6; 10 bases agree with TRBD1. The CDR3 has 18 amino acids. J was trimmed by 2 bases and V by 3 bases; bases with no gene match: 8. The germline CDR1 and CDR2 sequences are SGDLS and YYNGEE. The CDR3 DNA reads TGTGCCAGCAGCGGAGGATGGGACAGGGGAGCCTATAATTCACCCCTCCACTTT. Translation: CASSGGWDRGAYNSPLHF.

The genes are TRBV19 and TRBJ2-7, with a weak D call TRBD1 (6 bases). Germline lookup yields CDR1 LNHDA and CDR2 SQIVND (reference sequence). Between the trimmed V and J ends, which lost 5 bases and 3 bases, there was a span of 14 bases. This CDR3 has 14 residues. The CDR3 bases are TGTGCCAGTAGTCCCGGGACATTAAACTACGAGCAGTACTTC. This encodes CASSPGTLNYEQYF.

The CDR3 DNA sequence: TGTGCCACCAGTGAGCAACTAGCGAACCACAATGAGCAGTTCTTC. This sequence encodes CATSEQLANHNEQFF. The chain combines TRBV24-1 with TRBJ2-1, with 7 bases aligning to TRBD2. V lost 4 bases to trimming and J lost 5 bases; unmatched junction nucleotides: 7. The CDR3 consists of 15 residues. Germline lookup yields CDR1 KGHDR and CDR2 SFDVKD.

CDR3 in DNA: TGTGCCAGCAGCCAAGAATCGGGAGGGTACAATGAGCAGTTCTTC. It specifies CASSQESGGYNEQFF. The chain couples TRBV4-2 to TRBJ2-1, with 8 bases matching TRBD2. The CDR3 covers 15 residues. V shed 0 bases and J 4 bases; nucleotides not matched to a gene: 2. The V gene's germline CDR1 is LGHNA and CDR2 YNFKEQ.